This TCR beta chain was profiled in a study of radiation and T cells in renal cell carcinoma. Repertoires were generated with immunoSEQ multiplex PCR, while TCRdb's copy carries only in-frame clones and drops some. This sample carries roughly 8,000 clones, 65% of them seen once, and the ten largest clones take under 45%. Germline lookup yields CDR1 SGHRS and CDR2 YFSETQ. V was cut by 1 base and J by 0 bases, with 7 bases left in between. This CDR3 contains 14 residues. Treatment denoted: treatment-naive control, cytoreductive nephrectomy. The specimen comprised tumor tissue, sampled from a patient whose treatment was nephrectomy without radiotherapy. The chain joins TRBV5-1 to TRBJ1-1; D gene unclear. The clonotype originates from a woman between 70 and 85 years old with renal cell carcinoma. The CDR3 DNA reads TGCGCCAGCAGCTTGCAGGTTGTGAACACTGAAGCTTTCTTT. Residues: CASSLQVVNTEAFF.